The source of this T cell receptor (beta chain) is a study of shared clonotypes between healthy human individuals. Libraries were prepared by immunoSEQ multiplex PCR; TCRdb keeps only in-frame clonotypes and omits some of them. In the table there are roughly 510,000 clones, roughly 85% of which are singletons. The germline V gene has CDR1 SGHAT and CDR2 FQNNGV. The J segment lost 3 bases and the V segment lost 1 base, leaving 2 bases of the junction unmatched. The CDR3 length is 15 residues. This chain connects TRBV11-2 to TRBJ2-5; TRBD1 aligns across 10 bases. The sequenced sample was PBMCs. The receptor comes from a woman in her 40s in good health. Some clones in this sample may be carry-over from other donors' samples. The CDR3 nucleotides are TGTGCCAGCAGCTTAGGAGGGACAGGGGAAGAGACCCAGTACTTC. Translation gives CASSLGGTGEETQYF.